The rows below give T cell receptor beta chains drawn from one sample of a study of shared clonotypes between healthy human individuals. Some clones are missing from TCRdb's copy, which holds only in-frame ones; the method was immunoSEQ multiplex PCR. Of roughly 1.4 million clones detected, roughly 98.5% appear once; the ten largest clones hold roughly 0.35%. Sequencing was performed on naive CD4+ T cells sorted from blood. The receptors here all came from a man aged 25 to 40 in good health. Both conserved end residues are part of each CDR3.

V | CDR3
TRBV28 | CASSLWSTDPPEKLFF
TRBV19 | CASSIEGSPSYEQYF
TRBV11-2 | CASSPQTGWDPYEQYF
TRBV6-1 | CASSAPEYSNQPQHF
TRBV29-1 | CSVARPGGPFSEQFF
TRBV5-1 | CASSLGGNTEAFF
TRBV18 | CASSPVTSSTEQYF
TRBV18 | CASSPLGTNNFYEQYF
TRBV7-8 | CASQGQLHQPQHF
TRBV15 | CATSRGRTMNTEAFF
TRBV9 | CASSVVSNEQFF
TRBV18 | CASSPPAAMNTEAFF
TRBV20-1 | CSARGGEKAFF
TRBV30 | CASTRTGTHEQYF
TRBV7-9 | CASSLTVSGNTIYF